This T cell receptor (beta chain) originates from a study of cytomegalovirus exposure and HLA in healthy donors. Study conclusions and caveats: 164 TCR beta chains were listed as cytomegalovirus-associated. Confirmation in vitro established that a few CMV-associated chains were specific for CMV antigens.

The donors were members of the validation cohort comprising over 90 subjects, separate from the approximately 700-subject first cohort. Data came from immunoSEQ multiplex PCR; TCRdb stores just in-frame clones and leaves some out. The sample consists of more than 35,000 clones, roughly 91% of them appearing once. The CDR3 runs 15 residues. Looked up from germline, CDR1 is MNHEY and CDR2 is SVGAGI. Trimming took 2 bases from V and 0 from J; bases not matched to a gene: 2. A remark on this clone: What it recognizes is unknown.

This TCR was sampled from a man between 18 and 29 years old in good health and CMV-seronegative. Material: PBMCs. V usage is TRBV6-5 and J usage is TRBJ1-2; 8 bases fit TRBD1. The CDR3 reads CASSYGTGSNYGYTF. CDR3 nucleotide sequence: TGTGCCAGCAGTTACGGGACAGGTTCTAACTATGGCTACACCTTC.